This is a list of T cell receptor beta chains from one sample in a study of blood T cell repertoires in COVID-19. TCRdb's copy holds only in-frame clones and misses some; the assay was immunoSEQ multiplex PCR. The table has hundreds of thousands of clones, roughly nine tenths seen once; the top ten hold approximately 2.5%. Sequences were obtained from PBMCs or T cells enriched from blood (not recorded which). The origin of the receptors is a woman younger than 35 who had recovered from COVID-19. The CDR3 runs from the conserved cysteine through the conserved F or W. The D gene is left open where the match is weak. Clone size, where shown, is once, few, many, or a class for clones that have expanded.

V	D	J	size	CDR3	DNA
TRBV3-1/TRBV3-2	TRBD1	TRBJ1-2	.	CASSLTGDDGYTF	TGTGCCAGCAGCCTGACAGGGGACGACGGCTACACCTTC
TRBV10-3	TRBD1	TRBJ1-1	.	CASGGTGSLNTEAFF	TGTGCCTCTGGGGGGACAGGCAGCCTTAACACTGAAGCTTTCTTT
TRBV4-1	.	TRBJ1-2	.	CASSQTRGTLYGYTF	TGCGCCAGCAGCCAAACCAGGGGAACCCTCTATGGCTACACCTTC
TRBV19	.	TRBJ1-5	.	CASSADSINFSNQPQHF	TGTGCCAGTAGTGCGGACAGCATTAATTTTTCTAATCAGCCCCAGCATTTT
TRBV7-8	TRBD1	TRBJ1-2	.	CASSQGTDPNYGYTF	TGTGCCAGCAGCCAGGGGACAGACCCTAACTATGGCTACACCTTC
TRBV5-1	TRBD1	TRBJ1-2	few	CASSEIQGAEGYTF	TGCGCCAGCAGCGAGATTCAGGGGGCGGAGGGCTACACCTTC
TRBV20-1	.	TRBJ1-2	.	CSASNRADYGYTF	TGCAGTGCTAGTAACAGGGCGGACTATGGCTACACCTTC
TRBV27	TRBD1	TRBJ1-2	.	CASSLDRVSDGYTF	TGTGCCAGCAGTCTGGACAGGGTAAGCGACGGCTACACCTTC
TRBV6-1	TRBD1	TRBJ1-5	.	CASSERTGHSNQPQHF	TGTGCCAGCAGTGAAAGGACAGGGCATAGCAATCAGCCCCAGCATTTT
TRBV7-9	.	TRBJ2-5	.	CASSSGWGGRSETQYF	TGTGCCAGCAGCTCTGGTTGGGGGGGCAGGTCGGAGACCCAGTACTTC
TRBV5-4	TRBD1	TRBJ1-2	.	CASSPDRDRGYTF	TGTGCCAGCAGCCCGGACAGGGATCGTGGCTACACCTTC
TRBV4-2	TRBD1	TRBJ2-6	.	CASSQVATGTALSGANVLTF	TGTGCCAGCAGCCAAGTGGCGACCGGGACAGCCCTCTCTGGGGCCAACGTCCTGACTTTC
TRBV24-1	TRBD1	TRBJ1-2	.	CATSDFGQGNGYTF	TGTGCCACCAGTGATTTCGGACAGGGGAATGGCTACACCTTC
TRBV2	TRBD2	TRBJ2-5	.	CASSRLAGAQETQYF	TGTGCCAGCAGTAGACTAGCGGGGGCACAAGAGACCCAGTACTTC
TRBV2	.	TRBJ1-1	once	CASANGGNTEAFF	TGTGCCAGTGCCAATGGCGGGAACACTGAAGCTTTCTTT
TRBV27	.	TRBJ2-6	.	CASSLAAPSSGANVLTF	TGTGCCAGCAGTTTGGCAGCGCCGAGCTCTGGGGCCAACGTCCTGACTTTC